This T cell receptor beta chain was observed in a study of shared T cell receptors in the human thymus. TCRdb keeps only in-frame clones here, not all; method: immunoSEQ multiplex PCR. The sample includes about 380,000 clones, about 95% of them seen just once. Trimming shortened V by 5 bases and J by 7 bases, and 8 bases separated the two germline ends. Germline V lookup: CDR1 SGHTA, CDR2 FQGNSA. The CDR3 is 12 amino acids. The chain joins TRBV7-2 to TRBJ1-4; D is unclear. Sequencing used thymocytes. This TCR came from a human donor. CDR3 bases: TGTGCCAGCAGCCCGGACGTTGAAAAACTGTTTTTT. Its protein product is CASSPDVEKLFF.